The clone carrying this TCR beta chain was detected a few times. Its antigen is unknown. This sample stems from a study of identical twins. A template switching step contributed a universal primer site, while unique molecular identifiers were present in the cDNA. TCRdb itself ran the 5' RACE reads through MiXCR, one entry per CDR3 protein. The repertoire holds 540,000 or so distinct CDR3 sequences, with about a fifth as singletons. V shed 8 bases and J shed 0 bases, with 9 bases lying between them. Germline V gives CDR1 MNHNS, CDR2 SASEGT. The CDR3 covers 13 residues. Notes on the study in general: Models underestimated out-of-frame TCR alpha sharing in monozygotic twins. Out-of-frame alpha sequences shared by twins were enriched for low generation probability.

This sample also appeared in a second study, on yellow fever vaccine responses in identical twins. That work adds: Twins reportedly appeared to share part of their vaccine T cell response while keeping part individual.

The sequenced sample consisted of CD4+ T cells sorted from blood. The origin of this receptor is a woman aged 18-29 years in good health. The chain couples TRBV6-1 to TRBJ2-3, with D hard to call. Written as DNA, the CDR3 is TGTGCCAGCCGAAGGCGGAGCACAGATACGCAGTATTTT. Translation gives CASRRRSTDTQYF.